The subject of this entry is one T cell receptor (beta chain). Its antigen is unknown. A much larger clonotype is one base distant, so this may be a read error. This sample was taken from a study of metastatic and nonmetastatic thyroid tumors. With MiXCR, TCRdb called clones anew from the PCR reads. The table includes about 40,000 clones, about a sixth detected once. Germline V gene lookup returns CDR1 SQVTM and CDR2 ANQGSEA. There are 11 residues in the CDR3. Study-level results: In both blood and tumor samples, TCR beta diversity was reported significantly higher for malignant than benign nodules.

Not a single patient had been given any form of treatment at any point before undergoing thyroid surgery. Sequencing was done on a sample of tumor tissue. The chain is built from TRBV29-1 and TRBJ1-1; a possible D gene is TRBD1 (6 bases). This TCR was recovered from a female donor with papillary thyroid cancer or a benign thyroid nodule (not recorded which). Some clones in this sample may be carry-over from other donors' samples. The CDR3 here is CIAGGRYEAFF. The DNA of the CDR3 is TGCATCGCCGGGGGGCGATATGAAGCTTTCTTT.